This T cell receptor beta chain is drawn from a study of shared clonotypes between healthy human individuals (dated by TCRdb to about 2020). Looking at the study overall: Three men and a couple of women, aged 18 to 49 years, made up the cohort. The study deeply sequenced blood TCR repertoires of 5 or 6 healthy adults to estimate repertoire size and the extent of clonotype sharing between individuals. For each donor, three plates each were used for CD4 naive and CD4 memory, two plates were used for CD8 naive, and one plate was used for CD8 memory. Per donor, leukapheresis produced somewhere between about 0.85 and 10 billion PBMCs. To increase sequencing depth and limit assay-specific biases, TCR repertoire library preparation and sequencing were carried out by different laboratories using diverse techniques. The full study reports these points: Based on pairwise subsampling, the degree of clonotype sharing among donors was expected to be affected by sequencing depth. Larger estimated clonotype richness was generally found for naive subsets than for memory subsets. Sampling was restricted to blood, and TCR repertoires in tissues likely differ from the TCR repertoires found in blood. The small number of donors limited the genetic and exposure-history diversity represented. Clonotypes shared by all four sorted-subset donors showed higher generation probabilities than non-shared clonotypes. Even with the large sequencing depth, rarefaction of the sorted-subset datasets indicated that sequencing was incomplete. Approximately 5% of naive CD4, more than 3% of naive CD8, about 2.5% of memory CD4, and around 0.42% of memory CD8 clonotypes were shared across several donors.

Using the deep immunoSEQ assay, multiplex PCR amplified TCR CDR3 regions from genomic DNA. Extracted genomic DNA from each cell subset was distributed evenly across all wells of several immunoSEQ 96-well plates, and each plate was treated as a replicate. Each replicate PCR for sorted subsets received around 210 ng genomic DNA, equal to about 30,000 T cell genomes. The purified libraries were quantified using a Qubit 3.0 fluorometer, sized with a Bioanalyzer 2100, and then quantified again using the KAPA Library Quantification kit. A separate single-read 150-cycle Illumina NextSeq 550 flow cell was used to sequence each immunoSEQ 96-well plate. Concerning the study's data processing: Because the immunoSEQ output included only junctional sequences and no quality scores, the filtering could not be the same as the filtering used for full-length reads. To assign V/J genes and CDR3, sequences were annotated using PyIR, a Python wrapper for IgBLAST v1.9, with IMGT germline references. Reads were removed for weak V/J assignments (E-value above 1e-6), missing CDR3, stop codons, out-of-frame junctions, or ambiguous translated residues. V3J clonotypes were defined as sequences sharing the same inferred V gene, J gene, and CDR3 amino acid sequence. Percentage overlap between repertoires was computed as shared unique clonotypes divided by the size of the smaller repertoire. Repertoire richness was assessed with RTK rarefaction, the Chao1 estimator, and Recon v2.1 estimates of unobserved clonotypes. OLGA was used to compute generation probabilities for all TCRbeta clonotypes that the gDNA method yielded from a handful of donors. TCRdb holds this immuneACCESS table with in-frame rearrangements only. Some clones are missing; in checked studies, unresolved V genes explain under half, and the rest has no known cause. The V and J calls and clone size were taken over from that table, and D and trimming were inferred from the DNA. The sample yields about 610,000 clones; almost 97% were counted once. The ten largest clones add up to around 0.058% of the sample.

The donors were healthy, HIV-negative adults who had no recently reported acute infections or vaccinations. Every donor was a Caucasian adult residing in Nashville, Tennessee, USA. Magnetic negative selection was used to enrich CD4+ T cells, after which naive cells were positively selected on CD45RA and the negative fraction became the memory subset. Blood was obtained by leukapheresis, after which PBMCs were separated by Ficoll-Histopaque density gradient centrifugation and cryopreserved in liquid nitrogen vapor phase. Analytical flow cytometry was used to check the purity and quantity of every magnetically sorted T cell population. Each sorted fraction had its genomic DNA isolated and then quantified by UV absorbance on a Nanodrop 2000c. V was cut back by 1 base and J by 1 base, leaving a gap of 8 bases between them. As encoded in the germline V gene, CDR1 is MGHRA while CDR2 is YSYEKL. There are 14 amino acids in the CDR3, from cysteine to phenylalanine inclusive. Just the 42-base CDR3 DNA is kept, in frame starting at base 1.

Concerning this clone: The antigen it recognizes is unknown. No quality values exist for individual bases; no much larger clone is one base distant.

The source is a woman younger than 45 in good health. Sequencing used naive CD4+ T cells sorted from blood. The sample's cell subset or site label is to be understood as: CD45RA+ positively selected. The chain is made from TRBV4-1 and TRBJ2-7; tentative D gene TRBD2, with 6 bases matching. In nucleotide form, the sequence is TGCGCCAGCAGCCAAGGGGGGGAGTCCTACGAGCAGTACTTC. This translates into CASSQGGESYEQYF.